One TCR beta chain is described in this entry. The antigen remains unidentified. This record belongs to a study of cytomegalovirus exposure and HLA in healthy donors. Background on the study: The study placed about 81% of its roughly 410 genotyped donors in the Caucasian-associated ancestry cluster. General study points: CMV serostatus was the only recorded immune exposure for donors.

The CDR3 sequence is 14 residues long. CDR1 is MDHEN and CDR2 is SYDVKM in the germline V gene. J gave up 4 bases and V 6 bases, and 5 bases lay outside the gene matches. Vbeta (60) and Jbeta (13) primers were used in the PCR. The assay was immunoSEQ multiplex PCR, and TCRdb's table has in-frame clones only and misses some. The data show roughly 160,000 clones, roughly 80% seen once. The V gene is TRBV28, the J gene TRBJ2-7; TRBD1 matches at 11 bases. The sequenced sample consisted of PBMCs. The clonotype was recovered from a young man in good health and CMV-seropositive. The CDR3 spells CASSLGQGGYEQYF. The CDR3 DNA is TGTGCCAGCAGCCTGGGACAGGGGGGTTACGAGCAGTACTTC.